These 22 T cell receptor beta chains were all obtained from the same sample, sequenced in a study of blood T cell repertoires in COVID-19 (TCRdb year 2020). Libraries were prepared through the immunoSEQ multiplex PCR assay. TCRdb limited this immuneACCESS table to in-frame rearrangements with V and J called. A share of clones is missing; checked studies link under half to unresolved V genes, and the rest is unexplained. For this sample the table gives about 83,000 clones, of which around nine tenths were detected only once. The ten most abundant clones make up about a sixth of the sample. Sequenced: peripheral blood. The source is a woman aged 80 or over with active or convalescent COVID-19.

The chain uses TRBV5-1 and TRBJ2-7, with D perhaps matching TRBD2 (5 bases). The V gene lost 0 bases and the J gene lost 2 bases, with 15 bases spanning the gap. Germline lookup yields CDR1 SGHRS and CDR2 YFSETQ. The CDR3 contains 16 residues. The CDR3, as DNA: TGCGCCAGCAGCTTGGCCACCCGAGGGCGCCCCTACGAGCAGTACTTC. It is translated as CASSLATRGRPYEQYF.

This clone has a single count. The CDR3 protein is CASSPGTNYGYTF. CDR3 DNA sequence: TGTGCCAGCAGCCCCGGGACAAACTATGGCTACACCTTC. The rearrangement joins TRBV14 to TRBJ1-2; possible D gene TRBD1, 6 bases. V shed 4 bases and J shed 2 bases, with 8 bases lying between them. Germline-derived CDR1 and CDR2 are SGHDN and FVKESK. This CDR3 region has 13 residues.

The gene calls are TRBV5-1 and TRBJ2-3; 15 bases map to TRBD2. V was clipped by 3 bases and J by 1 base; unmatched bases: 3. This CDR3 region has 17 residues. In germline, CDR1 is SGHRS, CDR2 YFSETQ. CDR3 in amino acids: CASSSGTSGGRTDTQYF. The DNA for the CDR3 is TGCGCCAGCAGCTCCGGGACTAGCGGGGGGCGCACAGATACGCAGTATTTT.

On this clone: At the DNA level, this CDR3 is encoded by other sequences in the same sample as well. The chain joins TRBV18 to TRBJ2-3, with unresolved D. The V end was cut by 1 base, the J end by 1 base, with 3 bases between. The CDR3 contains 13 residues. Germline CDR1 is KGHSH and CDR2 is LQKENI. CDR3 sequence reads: CASSPRGTDTQYF. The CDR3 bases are TGTGCCAGCTCACCACGCGGCACAGATACGCAGTATTTT.

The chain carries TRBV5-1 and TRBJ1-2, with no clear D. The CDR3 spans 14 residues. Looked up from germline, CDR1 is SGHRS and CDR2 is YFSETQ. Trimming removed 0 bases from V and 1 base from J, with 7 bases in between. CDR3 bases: TGCGCCAGCAGCTTGGCCGGTTTTAACTATGGCTACACCTTC. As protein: CASSLAGFNYGYTF.

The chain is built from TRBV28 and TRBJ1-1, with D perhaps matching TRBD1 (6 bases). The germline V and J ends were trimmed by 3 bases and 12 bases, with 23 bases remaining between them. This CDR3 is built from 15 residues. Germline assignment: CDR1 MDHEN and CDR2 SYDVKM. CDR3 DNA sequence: TGTGCCAGCAGTTTGTCGGGCAGGGGTGGGGTGGAAACTTTCTTT. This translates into CASSLSGRGGVETFF.

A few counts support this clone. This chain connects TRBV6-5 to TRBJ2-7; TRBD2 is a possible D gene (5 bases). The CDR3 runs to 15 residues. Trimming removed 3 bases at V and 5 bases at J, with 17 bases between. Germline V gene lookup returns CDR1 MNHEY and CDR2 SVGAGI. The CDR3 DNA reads TGTGCCAGCAGTTATGACGTTGGGGTGAGGGACGAGCAGTACTTC. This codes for CASSYDVGVRDEQYF.

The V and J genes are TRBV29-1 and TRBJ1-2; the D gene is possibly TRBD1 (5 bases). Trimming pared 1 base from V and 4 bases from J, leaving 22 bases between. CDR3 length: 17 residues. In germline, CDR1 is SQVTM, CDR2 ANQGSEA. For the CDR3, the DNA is TGCAGCGTTGAAGGTATGGGCAGGGAAGGATGGGGCTATGGCTACACCTTC. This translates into CSVEGMGREGWGYGYTF.

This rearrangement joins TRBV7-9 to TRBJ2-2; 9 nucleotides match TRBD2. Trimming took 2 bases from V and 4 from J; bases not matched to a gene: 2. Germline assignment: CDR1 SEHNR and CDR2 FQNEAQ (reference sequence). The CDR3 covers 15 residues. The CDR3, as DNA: TGTGCCAGCAGCTTAAGGCGGGGGGGCACCGGGGAGCTGTTTTTT. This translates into CASSLRRGGTGELFF.

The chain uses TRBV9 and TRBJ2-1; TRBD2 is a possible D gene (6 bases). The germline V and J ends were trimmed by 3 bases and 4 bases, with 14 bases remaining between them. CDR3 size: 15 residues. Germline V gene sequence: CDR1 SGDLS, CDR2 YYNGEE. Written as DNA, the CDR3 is TGTGCCAGCAGCGCGGCGGGGATGGCTTACAATGAGCAGTTCTTC. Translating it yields CASSAAGMAYNEQFF.

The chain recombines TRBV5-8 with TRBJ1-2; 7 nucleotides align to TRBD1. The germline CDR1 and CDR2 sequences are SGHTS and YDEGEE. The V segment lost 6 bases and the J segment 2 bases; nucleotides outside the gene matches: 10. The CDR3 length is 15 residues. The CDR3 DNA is TGTGCCAGCAACCTCCCGGACAGGCCGAACTATGGCTACACCTTC. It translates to CASNLPDRPNYGYTF.

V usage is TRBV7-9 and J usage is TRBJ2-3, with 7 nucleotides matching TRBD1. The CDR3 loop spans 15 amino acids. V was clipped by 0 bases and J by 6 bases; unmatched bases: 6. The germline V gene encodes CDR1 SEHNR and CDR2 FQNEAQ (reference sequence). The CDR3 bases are TGTGCCAGCAGCTTAGCGTGGGACAGCCCGGATACGCAGTATTTT. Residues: CASSLAWDSPDTQYF.

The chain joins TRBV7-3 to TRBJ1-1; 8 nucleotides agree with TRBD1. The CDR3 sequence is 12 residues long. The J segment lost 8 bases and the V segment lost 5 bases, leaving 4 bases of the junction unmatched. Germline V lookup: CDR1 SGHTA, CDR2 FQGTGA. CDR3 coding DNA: TGTGCCAGCAGCCCAGGGGACAGGGAAGCTTTCTTT. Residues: CASSPGDREAFF. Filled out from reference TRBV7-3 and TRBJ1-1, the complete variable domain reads GAGVSQTPSNKVTEKGKYVELRCDPISGHTALYWYRQSLGQGPEFLIYFQGTGAADDSGLPNDRFFAVRPEGSVSTLKIQRTERGDSAVYLCASSPGDREAFFGQGTRLTVV.

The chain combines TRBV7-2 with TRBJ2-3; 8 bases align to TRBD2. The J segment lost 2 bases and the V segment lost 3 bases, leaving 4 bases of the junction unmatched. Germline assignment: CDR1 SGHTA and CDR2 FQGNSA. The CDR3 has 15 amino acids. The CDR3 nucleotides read TGTGCCAGCAGCTTTAGCGGGGACCCCACAGATACGCAGTATTTT. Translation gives CASSFSGDPTDTQYF. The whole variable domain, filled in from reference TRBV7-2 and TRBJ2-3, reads GAGVSQSPSNKVTEKGKDVELRCDPISGHTALYWYRQSLGQGLEFLIYFQGNSAPDKSGLPSDRFSAERTGGSVSTLTIQRTQQEDSAVYLCASSFSGDPTDTQYFGPGTRLTVL.

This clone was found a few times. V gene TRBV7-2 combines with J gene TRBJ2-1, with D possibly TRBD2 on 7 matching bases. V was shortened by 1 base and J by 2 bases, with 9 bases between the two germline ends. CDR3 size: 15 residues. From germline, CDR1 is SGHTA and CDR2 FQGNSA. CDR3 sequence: CASSLGGGAYNEQFF. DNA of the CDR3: TGTGCCAGCAGCTTAGGGGGGGGCGCCTACAATGAGCAGTTCTTC.

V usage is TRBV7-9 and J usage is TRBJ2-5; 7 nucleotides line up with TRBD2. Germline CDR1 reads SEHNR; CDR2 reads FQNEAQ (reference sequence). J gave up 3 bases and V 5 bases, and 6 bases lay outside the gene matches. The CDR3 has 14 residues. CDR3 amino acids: CASSPEGREETQYF. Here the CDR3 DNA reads TGTGCCAGCAGCCCAGAGGGGAGGGAAGAGACCCAGTACTTC.

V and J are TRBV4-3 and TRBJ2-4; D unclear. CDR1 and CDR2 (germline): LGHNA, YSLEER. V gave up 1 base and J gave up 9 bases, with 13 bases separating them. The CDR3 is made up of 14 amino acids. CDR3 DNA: TGCGCCAGCAGCCAAGGTTTCGCGTCGGGCATTCAGTACTTC. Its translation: CASSQGFASGIQYF.

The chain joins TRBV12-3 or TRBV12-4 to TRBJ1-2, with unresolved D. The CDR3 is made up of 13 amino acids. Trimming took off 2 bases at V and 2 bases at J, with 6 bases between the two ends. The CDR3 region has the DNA TGTGCCAGCAGTTTACAACAGAACTATGGCTACACCTTC. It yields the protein CASSLQQNYGYTF.

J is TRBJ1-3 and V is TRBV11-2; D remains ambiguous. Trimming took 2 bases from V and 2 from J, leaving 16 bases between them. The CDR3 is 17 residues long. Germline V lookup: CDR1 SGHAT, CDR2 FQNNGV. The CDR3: CASSLTPGEGPGNTIYF. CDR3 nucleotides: TGTGCCAGCAGCTTAACCCCCGGGGAGGGCCCTGGAAACACCATATATTTT.

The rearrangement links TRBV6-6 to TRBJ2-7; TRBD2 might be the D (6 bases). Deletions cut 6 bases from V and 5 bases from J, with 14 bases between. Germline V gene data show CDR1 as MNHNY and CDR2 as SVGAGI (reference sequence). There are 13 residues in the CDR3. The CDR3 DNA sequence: TGTGCCAGCAGCCTACCGTCGGGGGACGAGCAGTACTTC. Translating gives CASSLPSGDEQYF.

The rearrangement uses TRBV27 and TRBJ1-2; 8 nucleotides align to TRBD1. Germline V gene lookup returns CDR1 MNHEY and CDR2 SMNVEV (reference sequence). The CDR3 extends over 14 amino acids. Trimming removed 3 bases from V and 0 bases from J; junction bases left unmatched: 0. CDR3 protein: CASSLDRANYGYTF. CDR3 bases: TGTGCCAGCAGTTTGGACAGGGCTAACTATGGCTACACCTTC.

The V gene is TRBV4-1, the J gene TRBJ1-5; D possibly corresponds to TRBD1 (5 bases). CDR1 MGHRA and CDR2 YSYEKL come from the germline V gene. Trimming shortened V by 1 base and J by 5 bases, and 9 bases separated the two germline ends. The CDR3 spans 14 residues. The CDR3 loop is CASSQAGGDQPQHF. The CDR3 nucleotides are TGCGCCAGCAGCCAAGCTGGGGGGGATCAGCCCCAGCATTTT.